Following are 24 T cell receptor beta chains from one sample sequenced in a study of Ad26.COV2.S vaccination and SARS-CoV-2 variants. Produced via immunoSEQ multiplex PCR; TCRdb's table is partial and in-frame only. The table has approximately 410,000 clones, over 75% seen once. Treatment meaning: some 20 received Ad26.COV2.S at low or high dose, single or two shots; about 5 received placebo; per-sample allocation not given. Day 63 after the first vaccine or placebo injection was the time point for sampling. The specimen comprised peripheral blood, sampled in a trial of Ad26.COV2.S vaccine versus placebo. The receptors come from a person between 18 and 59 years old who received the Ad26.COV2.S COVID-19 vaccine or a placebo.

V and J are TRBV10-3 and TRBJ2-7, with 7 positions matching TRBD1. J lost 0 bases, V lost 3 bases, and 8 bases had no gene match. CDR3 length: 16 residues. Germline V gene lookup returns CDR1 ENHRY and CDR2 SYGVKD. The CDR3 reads CAISDQTGSSSYEQYF. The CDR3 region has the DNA TGTGCCATCAGTGACCAGACAGGGTCAAGCTCCTACGAGCAGTACTTC.

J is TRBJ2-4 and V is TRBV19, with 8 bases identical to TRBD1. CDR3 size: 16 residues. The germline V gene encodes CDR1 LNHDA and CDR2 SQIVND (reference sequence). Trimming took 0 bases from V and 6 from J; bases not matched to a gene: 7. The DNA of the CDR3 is TGTGCCAGTAGTATAGATGTCCGGGACAGGTTAAACATTCAGTACTTC. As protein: CASSIDVRDRLNIQYF.

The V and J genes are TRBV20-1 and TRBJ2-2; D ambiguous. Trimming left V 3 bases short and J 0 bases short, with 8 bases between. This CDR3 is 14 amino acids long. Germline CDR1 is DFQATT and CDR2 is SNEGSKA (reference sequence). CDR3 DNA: TGCAGTGCTAGTTACCCATCGAACACCGGGGAGCTGTTTTTT. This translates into CSASYPSNTGELFF.

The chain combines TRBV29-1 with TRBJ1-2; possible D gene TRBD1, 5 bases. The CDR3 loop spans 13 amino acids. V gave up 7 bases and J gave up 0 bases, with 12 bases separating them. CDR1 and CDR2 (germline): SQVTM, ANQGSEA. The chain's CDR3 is CSALGGANYGYTF. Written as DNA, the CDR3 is TGCAGCGCCCTGGGGGGGGCTAACTATGGCTACACCTTC.

CDR3 nucleotide sequence: TGTGCCAGCAGCCTGGAGCCGCGTGAAAGGTACACTGAAGCTTTCTTT. This sequence encodes CASSLEPRERYTEAFF. This chain joins TRBV5-8 and TRBJ1-1; D uncertain. The V gene lost 4 bases and the J gene lost 3 bases, with 19 bases spanning the gap. This CDR3 comprises 16 residues. The germline gives CDR1 SGHTS, CDR2 YDEGEE.

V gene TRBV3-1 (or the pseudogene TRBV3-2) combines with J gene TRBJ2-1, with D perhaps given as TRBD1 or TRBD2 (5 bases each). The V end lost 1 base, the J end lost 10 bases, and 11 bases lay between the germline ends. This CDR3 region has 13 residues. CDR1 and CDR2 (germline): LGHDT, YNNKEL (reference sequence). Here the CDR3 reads CASSQGPGREQFF. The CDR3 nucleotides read TGTGCCAGCAGCCAAGGACCGGGACGAGAGCAGTTCTTC.

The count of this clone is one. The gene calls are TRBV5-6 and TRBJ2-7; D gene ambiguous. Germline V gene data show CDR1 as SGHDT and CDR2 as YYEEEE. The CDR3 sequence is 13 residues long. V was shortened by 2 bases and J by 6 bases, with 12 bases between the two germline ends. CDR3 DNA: TGTGCCAGCAGCTTAGTAGAGACTCTCGAGCAGTACTTC. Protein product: CASSLVETLEQYF.

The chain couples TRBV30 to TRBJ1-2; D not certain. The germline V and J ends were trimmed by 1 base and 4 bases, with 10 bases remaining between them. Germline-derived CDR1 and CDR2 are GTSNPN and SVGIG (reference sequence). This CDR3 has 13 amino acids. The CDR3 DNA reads TGTGCCTGGAGTGCGGTAGGCGCCTATGGCTACACCTTC. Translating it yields CAWSAVGAYGYTF.

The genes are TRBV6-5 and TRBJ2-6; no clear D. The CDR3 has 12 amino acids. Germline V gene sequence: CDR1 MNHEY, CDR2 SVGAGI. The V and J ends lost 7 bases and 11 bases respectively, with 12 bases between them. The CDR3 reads CASTPLRDVLTF. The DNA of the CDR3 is TGTGCCAGCACCCCCCTAAGGGACGTCCTGACTTTC.

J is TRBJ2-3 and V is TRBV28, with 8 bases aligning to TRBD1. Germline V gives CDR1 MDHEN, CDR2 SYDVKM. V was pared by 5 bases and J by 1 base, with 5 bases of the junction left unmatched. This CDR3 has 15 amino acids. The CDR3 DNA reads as TGTGCCAGCAGTGACGGACAGGGCCGCACAGATACGCAGTATTTT. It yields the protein CASSDGQGRTDTQYF.

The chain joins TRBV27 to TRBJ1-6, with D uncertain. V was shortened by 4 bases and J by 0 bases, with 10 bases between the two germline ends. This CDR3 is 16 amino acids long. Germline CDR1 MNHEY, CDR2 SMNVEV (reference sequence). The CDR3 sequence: CASSSPKSSYNSPLHF. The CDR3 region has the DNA TGTGCCAGCAGTTCACCCAAAAGCTCCTATAATTCACCCCTCCACTTT.

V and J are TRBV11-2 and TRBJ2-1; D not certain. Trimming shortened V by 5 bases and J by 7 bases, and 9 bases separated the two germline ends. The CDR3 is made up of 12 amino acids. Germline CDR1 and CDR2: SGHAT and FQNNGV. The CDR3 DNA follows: TGTGCCAGCAGCAAGGACCTAAATGAGCAGTTCTTC. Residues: CASSKDLNEQFF.

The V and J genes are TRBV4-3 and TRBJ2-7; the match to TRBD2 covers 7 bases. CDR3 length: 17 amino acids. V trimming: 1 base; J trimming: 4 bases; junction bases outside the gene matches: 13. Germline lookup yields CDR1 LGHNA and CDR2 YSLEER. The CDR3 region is CASSQVVLAGESYEQYF. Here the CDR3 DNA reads TGCGCCAGCAGCCAAGTTGTATTAGCGGGTGAAAGTTACGAGCAGTACTTC.

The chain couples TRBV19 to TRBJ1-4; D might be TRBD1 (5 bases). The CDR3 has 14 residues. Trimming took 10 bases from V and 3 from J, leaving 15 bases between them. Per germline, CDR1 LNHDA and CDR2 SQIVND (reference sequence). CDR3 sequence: CATHAGQSNEKLFF. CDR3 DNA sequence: TGTGCCACCCACGCGGGGCAGTCTAATGAAAAACTGTTTTTT.

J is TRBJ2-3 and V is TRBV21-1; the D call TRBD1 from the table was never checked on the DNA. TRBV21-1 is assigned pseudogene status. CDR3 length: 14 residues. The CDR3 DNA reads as TGTGCCAGCAGCTCACAGGGGCGGCGGGATACGCAGTATTTT. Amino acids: CASSSQGRRDTQYF.

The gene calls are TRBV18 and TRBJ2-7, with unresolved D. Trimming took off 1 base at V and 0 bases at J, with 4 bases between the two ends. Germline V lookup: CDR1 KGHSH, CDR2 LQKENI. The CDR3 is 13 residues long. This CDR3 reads CASSPRTSYEQYF. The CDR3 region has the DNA TGTGCCAGCTCACCACGGACCTCCTACGAGCAGTACTTC.

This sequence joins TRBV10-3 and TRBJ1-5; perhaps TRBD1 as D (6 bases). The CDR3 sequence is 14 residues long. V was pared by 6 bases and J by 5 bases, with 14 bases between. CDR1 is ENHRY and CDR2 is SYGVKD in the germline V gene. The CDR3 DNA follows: TGTGCCATCAGGGCCGCGGGGGGCGATCAGCCCCAGCATTTT. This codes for CAIRAAGGDQPQHF.

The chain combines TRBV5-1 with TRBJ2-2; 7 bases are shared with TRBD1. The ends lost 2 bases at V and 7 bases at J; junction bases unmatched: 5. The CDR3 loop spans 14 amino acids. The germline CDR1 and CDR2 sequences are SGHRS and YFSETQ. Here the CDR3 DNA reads TGCGCCAGCAGCTTTCAGGGGGAAGGCGGGGAGCTGTTTTTT. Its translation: CASSFQGEGGELFF.

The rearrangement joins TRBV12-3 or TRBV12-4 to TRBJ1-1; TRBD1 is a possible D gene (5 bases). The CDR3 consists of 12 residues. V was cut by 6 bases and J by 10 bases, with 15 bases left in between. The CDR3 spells CASSLGGLGAFF. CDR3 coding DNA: TGTGCCAGCAGCCTCGGGGGTTTAGGAGCTTTCTTT.

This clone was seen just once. CDR3 region: CASSHGTRERTDTQYF. CDR3 sequence (DNA): TGCGCCAGCAGCCATGGGACTAGAGAACGCACAGATACGCAGTATTTT. The rearrangement joins TRBV4-3 to TRBJ2-3; TRBD2 agrees at 8 bases. Germline CDR1 and CDR2: LGHNA and YSLEER. This CDR3 is 16 amino acids long. V lost 3 bases, J lost 1 base, and 6 bases stayed unmatched.

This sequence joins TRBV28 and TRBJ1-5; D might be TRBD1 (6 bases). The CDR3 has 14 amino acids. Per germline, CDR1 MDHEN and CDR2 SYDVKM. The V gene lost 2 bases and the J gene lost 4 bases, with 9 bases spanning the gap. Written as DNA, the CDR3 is TGTGCCAGCAGTTTAATCAGGGGAAATCAGCCCCAGCATTTT. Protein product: CASSLIRGNQPQHF.

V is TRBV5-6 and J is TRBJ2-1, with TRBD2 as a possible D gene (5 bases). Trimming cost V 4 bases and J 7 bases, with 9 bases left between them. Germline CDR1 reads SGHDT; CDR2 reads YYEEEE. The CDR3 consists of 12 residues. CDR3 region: CASSPGWNEQFF. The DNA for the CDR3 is TGTGCCAGCAGCCCGGGATGGAATGAGCAGTTCTTC.

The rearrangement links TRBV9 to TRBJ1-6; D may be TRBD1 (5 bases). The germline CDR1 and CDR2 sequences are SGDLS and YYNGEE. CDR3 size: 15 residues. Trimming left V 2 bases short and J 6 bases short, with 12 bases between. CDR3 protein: CASSVVPGPNSPLHF. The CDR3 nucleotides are TGTGCCAGCAGCGTGGTCCCGGGACCTAATTCACCCCTCCACTTT.

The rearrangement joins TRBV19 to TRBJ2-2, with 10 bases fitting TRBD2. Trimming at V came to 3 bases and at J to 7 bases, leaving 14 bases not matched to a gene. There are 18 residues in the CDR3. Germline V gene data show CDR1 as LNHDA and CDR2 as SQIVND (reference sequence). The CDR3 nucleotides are TGTGCCAGTAGTATCAGGCTAGCGGGGGACGTCGCCGGCGGGGAGCTGTTTTTT. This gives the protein CASSIRLAGDVAGGELFF.